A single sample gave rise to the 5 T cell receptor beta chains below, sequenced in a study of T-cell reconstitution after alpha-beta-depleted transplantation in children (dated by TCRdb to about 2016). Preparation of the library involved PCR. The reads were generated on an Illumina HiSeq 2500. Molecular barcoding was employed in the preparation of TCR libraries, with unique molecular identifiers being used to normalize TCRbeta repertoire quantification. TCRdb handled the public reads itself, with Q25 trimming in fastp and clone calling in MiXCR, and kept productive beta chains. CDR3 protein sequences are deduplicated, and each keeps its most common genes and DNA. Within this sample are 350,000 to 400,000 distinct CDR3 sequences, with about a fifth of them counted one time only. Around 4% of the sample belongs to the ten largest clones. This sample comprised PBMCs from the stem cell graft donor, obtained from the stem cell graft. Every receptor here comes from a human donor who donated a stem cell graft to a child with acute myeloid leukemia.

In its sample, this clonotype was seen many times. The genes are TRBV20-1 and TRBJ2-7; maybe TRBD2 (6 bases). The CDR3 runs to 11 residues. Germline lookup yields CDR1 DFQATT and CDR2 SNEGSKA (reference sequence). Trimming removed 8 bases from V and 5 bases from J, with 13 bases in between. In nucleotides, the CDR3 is TGCAGTCTACTAGCCTTCGACGAGCAGTACTTC. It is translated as CSLLAFDEQYF.

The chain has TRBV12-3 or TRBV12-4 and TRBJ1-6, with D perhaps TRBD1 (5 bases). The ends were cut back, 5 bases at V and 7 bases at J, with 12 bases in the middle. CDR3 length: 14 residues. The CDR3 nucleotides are TGTGCCAGCAGTCCTCAGGGACTGAATTCACCCCTCCACTTT. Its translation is CASSPQGLNSPLHF.

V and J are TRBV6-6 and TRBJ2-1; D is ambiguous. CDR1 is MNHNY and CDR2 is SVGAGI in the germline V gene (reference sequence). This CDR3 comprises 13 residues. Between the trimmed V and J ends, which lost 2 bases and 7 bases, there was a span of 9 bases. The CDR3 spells CASSYGSGNEQFF. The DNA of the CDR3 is TGTGCCAGCAGTTACGGAAGTGGAAATGAGCAGTTCTTC.

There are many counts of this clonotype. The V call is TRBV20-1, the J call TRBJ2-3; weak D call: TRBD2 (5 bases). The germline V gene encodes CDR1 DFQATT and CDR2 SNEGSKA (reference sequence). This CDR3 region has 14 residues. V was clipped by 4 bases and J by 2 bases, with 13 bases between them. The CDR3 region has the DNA TGCAGTGCTACCTCCCCCCGGGACACAGATACGCAGTATTTT. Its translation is CSATSPRDTDTQYF.

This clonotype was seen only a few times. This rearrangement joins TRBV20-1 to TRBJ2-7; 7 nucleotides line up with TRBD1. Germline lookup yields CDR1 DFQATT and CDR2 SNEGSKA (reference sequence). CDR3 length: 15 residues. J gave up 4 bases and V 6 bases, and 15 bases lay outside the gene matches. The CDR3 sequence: CSAPQMGDRDYEQYF. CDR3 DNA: TGCAGTGCCCCCCAGATGGGGGACAGAGATTACGAGCAGTACTTC.